This T cell receptor (beta chain) was identified during a study of cytomegalovirus exposure and HLA in healthy donors. Findings of the study overall: Generally TCR sequences proved uncommon, though certain public TCRs appeared in numerous donors. TCR beta sequences reportedly predicted most subjects' HLA-A and HLA-B alleles accurately. A few of the chains that were CMV-associated were confirmed in vitro to be specific for CMV antigens. In a later analysis, productive TCRs from donors in an Asian-associated ancestry cluster reportedly carried fewer N-insertions than the cohort mean.

A remark on this clone: Its antigen is as yet unknown.

This PCR relied on a set of 60 Vbeta primers and 13 Jbeta primers. Assay: immunoSEQ multiplex PCR; the TCRdb copy retains only in-frame clones and omits some. Of approximately 140,000 clones listed, approximately 80% are singletons. Germline V gives CDR1 SGDLS, CDR2 YYNGEE. This CDR3 region has 16 residues. V dropped 1 base and J dropped 6 bases, with 17 bases sitting between them. The clonotype comes from a male donor in good health and CMV-seronegative. V usage is TRBV9 and J usage is TRBJ2-1; D perhaps matches TRBD2 (7 bases). The sample comprised PBMCs. CDR3 bases: TGTGCCAGCAGCGTAATTGGGGCGGGGGCTCCCAATGAGCAGTTCTTC. Translated: CASSVIGAGAPNEQFF.